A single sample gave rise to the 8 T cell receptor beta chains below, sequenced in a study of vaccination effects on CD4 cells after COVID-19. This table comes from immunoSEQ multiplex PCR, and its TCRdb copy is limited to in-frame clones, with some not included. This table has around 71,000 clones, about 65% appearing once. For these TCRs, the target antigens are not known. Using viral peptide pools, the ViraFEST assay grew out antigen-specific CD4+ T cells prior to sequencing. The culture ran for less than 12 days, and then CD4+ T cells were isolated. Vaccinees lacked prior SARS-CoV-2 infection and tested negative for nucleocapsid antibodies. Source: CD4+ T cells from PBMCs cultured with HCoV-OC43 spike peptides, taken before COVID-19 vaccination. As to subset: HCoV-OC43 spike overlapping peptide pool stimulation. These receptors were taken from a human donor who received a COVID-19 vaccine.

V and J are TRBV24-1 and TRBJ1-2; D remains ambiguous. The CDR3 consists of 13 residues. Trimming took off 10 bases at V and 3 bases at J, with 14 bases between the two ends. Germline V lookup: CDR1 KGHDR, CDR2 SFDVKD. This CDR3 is CATQKAGDYGYTF. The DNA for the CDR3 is TGTGCCACTCAAAAAGCAGGCGACTATGGCTACACCTTC.

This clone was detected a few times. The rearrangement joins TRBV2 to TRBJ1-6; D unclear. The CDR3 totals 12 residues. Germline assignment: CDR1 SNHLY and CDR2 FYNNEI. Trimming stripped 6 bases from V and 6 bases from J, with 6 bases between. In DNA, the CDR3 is TGTGCCAGCAGGCAGCCTAATTCACCCCTCCACTTT. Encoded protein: CASRQPNSPLHF. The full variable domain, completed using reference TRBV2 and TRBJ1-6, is EPEVTQTPSHQVTQMGQEVILRCVPISNHLYFYWYRQILGQKVEFLVSFYNNEISEKSEIFDDQFSVERPDGSNFTLKIRSTKLEDSAMYFCASRQPNSPLHFGNGTRLTVT.

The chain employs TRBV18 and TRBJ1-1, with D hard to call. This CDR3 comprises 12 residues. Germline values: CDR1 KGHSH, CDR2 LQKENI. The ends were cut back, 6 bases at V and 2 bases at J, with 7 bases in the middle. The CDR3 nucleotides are TGTGCCAGCTCCAATTACAACACTGAAGCTTTCTTT. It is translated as CASSNYNTEAFF.

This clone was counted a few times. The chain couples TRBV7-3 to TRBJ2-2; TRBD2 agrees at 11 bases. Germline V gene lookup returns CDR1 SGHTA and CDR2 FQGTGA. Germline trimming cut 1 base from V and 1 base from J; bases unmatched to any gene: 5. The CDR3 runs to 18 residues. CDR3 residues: CASSLRVAGGLNTGELFF. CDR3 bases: TGTGCCAGCAGCTTAAGGGTAGCGGGGGGGTTGAACACCGGGGAGCTGTTTTTT.

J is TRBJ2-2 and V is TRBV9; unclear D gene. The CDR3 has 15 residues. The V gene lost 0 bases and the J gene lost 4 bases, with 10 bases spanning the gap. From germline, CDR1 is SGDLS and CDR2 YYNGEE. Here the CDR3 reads CASSVEGWGTGELFF. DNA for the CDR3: TGTGCCAGCAGCGTAGAAGGGTGGGGCACCGGGGAGCTGTTTTTT.

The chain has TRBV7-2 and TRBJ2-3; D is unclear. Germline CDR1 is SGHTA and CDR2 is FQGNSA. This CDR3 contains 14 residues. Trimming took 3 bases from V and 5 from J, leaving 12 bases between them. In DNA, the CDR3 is TGTGCCAGCAGCTTTAGGAGTGTTGGAGATACGCAGTATTTT. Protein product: CASSFRSVGDTQYF.

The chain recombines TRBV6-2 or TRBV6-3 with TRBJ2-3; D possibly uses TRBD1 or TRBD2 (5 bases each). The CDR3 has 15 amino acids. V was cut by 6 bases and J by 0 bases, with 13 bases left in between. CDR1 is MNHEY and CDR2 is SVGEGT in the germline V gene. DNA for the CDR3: TGTGCCAGCAGCGACGGGGCCGCTAGCACAGATACGCAGTATTTT. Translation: CASSDGAASTDTQYF.

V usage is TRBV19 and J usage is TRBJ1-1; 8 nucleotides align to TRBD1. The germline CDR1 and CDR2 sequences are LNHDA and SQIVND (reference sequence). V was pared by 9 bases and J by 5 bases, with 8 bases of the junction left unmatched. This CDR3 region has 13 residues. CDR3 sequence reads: CARPGQGRTEAFF. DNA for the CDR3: TGTGCCAGACCCGGACAGGGAAGGACTGAAGCTTTCTTT.